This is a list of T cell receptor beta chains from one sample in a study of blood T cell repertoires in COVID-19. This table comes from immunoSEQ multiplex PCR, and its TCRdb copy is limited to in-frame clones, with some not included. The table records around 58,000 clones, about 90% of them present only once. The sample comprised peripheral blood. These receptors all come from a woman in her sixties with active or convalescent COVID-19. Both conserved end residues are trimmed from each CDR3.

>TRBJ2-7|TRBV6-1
ASSRQGAVYEQY
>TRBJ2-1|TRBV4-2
ASSQETSGSLYNEQF
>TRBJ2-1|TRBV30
AWSDRLAGGPDEQF
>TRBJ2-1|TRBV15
ATSRERATSYNEQF
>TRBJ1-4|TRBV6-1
ASSEAQGTAGRELF
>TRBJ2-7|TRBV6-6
ASRAPGQGTFYEQY
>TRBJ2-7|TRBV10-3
ATGTSGSYDEQY
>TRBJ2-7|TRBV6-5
ASRPRQDYEQY
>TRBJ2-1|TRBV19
ASSTGLAGGVEQF
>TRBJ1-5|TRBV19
ASLNRDRANQPQH
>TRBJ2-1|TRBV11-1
ASSPTDAAYNEQF
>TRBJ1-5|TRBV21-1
ASISHSNQPQH
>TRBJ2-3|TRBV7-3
ASSPTSGSGTDTQY
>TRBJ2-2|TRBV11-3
ASSFSGREAGELF
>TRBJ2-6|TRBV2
ASSARGLGANVLT
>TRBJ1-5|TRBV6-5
ASSRGSNQPQH
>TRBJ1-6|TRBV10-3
AISESGQAWASPLH
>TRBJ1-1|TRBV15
ATSRDKVDRPNTEAF
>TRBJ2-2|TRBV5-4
ASSLASGSPNTGELF
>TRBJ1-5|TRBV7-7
ASSLWTGSNQPQH
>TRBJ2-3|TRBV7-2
ASSPLRGGLAGADTQY
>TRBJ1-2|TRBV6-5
ASKDTIYGYT
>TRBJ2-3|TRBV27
ASHEGLASQDTQY
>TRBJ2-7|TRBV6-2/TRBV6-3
ASSTSNIIHEQY
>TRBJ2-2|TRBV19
ASSSAGQGRTGELF
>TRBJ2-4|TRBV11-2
ASSFLRNIQY
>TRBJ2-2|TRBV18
ASSSGLAGVAGELF
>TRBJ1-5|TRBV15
ATSRVGTPNQPQH
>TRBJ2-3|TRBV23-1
ASSQAVWSDGGTDTQY
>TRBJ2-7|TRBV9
ASSVGRREGPYEQY
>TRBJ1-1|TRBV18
ASSPGATNTEAF
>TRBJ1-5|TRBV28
ASSRPGQVNQPQH
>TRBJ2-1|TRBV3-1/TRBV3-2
ASSLEGGPSYNEQF
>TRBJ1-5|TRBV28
ASTTGNNQPQH
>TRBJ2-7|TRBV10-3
AIRTGTSVYEQY
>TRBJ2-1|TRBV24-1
ATSDSWEGPALGQF
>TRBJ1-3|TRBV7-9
ASSWGQGNTIY
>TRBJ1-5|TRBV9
ASSPGQVEDQPQH
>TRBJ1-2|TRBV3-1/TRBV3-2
ASSQALGYT
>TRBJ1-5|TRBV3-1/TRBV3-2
ASSQGVFWAGGNQPQH
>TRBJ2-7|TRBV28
ASSPGVYEQY
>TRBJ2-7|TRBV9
ASSVGSGRSYEQY
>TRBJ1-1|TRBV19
ASSIGRNTEAF